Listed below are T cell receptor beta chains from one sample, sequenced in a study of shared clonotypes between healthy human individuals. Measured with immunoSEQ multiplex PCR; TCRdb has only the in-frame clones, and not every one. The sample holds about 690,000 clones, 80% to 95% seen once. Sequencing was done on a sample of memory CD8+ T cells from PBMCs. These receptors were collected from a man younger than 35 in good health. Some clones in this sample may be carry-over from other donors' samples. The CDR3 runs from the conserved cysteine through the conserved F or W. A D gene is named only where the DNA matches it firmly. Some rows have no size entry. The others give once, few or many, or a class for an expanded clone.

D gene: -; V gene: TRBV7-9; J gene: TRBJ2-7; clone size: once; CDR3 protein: CASSTTQSGLHSYEQYF; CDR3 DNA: TGTGCCAGCAGCACCACCCAGTCGGGACTGCACTCCTACGAGCAGTACTTC
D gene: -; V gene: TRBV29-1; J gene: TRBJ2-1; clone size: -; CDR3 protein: CSVEGHEQFF; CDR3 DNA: TGCAGCGTTGAAGGGCATGAGCAGTTCTTC
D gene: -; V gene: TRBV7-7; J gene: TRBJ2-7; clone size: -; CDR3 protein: CASSEGGNLEQYF; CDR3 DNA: TGTGCCAGCAGCGAGGGGGGAAACCTTGAGCAGTACTTC
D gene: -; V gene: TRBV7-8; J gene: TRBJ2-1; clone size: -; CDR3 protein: CASSLGVRLTNEQFF; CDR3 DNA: TGTGCCAGCAGCTTAGGGGTCAGGTTGACCAATGAGCAGTTCTTC
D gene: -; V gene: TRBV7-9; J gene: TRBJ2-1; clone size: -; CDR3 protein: CASSRQQLAAGDEQFF; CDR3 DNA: TGTGCCAGCAGCCGCCAACAGTTAGCGGCGGGCGATGAGCAGTTCTTC
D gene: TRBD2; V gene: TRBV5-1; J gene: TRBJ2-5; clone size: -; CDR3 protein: CASSLWTSGRARLETQYF; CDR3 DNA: TGCGCCAGCAGCCTATGGACTAGCGGGAGGGCCCGTTTAGAGACCCAGTACTTC
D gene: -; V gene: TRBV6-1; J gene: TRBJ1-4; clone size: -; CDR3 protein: CASSEQGSTNEKLFF; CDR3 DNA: TGTGCCAGCAGTGAGCAGGGCTCAACTAATGAAAAACTGTTTTTT
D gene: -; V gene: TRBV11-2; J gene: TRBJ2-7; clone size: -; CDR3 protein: CASSARDTYEQYF; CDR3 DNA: TGTGCCAGCAGCGCACGAGACACCTACGAGCAGTACTTC
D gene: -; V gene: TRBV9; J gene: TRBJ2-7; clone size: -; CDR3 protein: CASSVGTRSASEDEQYF; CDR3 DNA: TGTGCCAGCAGCGTAGGCACGAGATCAGCAAGTGAGGACGAGCAGTACTTC
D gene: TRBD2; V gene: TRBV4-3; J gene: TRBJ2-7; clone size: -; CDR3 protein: CASSQAVGAGAIYEQYF; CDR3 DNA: TGCGCCAGCAGCCAGGCAGTGGGAGCGGGAGCTATATACGAGCAGTACTTC
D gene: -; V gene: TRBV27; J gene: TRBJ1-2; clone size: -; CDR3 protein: CASSLGLTYGYTF; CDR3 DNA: TGTGCCAGCAGTTTAGGGCTAACTTATGGCTACACCTTC
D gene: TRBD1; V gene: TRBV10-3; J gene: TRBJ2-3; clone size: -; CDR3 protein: CAISEGTGTDTQYF; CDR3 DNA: TGTGCCATCAGTGAGGGGACAGGCACAGATACGCAGTATTTT
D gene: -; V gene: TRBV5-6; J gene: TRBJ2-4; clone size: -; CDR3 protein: CASSGQGFWNIQYF; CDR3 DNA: TGTGCCAGCAGCGGTCAGGGGTTCTGGAACATTCAGTACTTC
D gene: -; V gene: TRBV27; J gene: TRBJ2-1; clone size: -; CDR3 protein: CASSFQRGSYNEQFF; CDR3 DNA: TGTGCCAGCAGTTTCCAACGGGGGAGCTACAATGAGCAGTTCTTC
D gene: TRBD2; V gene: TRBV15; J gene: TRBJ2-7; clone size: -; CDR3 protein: CATRSVAGGPEEQYF; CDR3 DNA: TGTGCCACCCGGTCGGTCGCGGGAGGGCCGGAGGAGCAGTACTTC
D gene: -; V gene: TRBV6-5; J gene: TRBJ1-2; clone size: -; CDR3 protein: CASSGQMTNYGYTF; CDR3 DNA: TGTGCCAGCAGCGGACAGATGACTAACTATGGCTACACCTTC
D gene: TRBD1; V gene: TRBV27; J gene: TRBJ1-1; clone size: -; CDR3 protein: CASSIGQGGTEAFF; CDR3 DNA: TGTGCCAGCAGTATCGGACAGGGGGGAACTGAAGCTTTCTTT
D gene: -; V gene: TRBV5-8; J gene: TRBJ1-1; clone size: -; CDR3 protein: CASSLRQPEAFF; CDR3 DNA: TGTGCCAGCAGCTTGCGACAGCCCGAAGCTTTCTTT
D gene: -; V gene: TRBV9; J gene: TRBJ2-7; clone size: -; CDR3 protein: CASSVGRDNEQYF; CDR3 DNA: TGTGCCAGCAGCGTAGGACGAGACAACGAGCAGTACTTC
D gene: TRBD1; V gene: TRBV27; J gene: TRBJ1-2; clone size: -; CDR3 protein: CASSPHGTGNYGYTF; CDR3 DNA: TGTGCCAGCAGTCCACACGGGACAGGGAACTATGGCTACACCTTC
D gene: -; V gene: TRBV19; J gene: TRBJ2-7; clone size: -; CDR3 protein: CASSIDSYEQYF; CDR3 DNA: TGTGCCAGTAGTATAGACTCCTACGAGCAGTACTTC
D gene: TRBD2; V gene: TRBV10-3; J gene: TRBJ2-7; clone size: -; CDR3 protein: CAISRPGLAAIYYEQYF; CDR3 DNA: TGTGCCATCAGTCGGCCGGGACTAGCGGCCATTTACTACGAGCAGTACTTC
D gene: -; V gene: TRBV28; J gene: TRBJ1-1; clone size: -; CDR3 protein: CASSTGTRSEAFF; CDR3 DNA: TGTGCCAGCAGTACCGGAACGCGATCTGAAGCTTTCTTT
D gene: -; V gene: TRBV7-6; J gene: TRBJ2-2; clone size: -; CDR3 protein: CASSAGPPNTGELFF; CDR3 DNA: TGTGCCAGCAGCGCGGGACCCCCGAACACCGGGGAGCTGTTTTTT
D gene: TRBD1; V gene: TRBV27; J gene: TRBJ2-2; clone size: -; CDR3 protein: CASSLPDRATGELFF; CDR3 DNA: TGTGCCAGCAGTTTGCCTGACAGGGCCACCGGGGAGCTGTTTTTT
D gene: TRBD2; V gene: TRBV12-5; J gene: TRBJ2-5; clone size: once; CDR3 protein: CASGSTSGIGGQYF; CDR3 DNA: TGTGCTAGTGGTTCGACTAGCGGAATAGGGGGCCAGTACTTC
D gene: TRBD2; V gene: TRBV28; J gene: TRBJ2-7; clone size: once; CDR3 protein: CASSSLEAGAPRVQYF; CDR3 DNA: TGTGCCAGCAGTTCACTTGAAGCGGGAGCTCCGAGGGTGCAGTACTTC
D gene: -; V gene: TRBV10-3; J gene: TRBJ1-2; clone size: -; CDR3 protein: CAIRGHGLLYGYTF; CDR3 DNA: TGTGCCATCAGGGGTCACGGATTATTATATGGCTACACCTTC
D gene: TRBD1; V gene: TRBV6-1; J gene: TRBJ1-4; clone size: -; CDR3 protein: CASRADRGPFF; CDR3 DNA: TGTGCCAGCAGGGCAGACAGGGGGCCGTTTTTT
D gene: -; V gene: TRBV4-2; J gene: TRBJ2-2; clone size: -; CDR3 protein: CASSQRQANTGELFF; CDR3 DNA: TGTGCCAGCAGCCAACGGCAGGCGAACACCGGGGAGCTGTTTTTT
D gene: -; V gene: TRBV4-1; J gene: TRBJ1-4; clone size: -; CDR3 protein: CASSPVGMGSEKLFF; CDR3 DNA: TGCGCCAGCAGCCCAGTAGGGATGGGATCGGAAAAACTGTTTTTT
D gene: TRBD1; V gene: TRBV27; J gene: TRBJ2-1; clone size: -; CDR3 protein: CASSLGQGHEQFF; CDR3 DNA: TGTGCCAGCAGTCTCGGACAGGGCCATGAGCAGTTCTTC
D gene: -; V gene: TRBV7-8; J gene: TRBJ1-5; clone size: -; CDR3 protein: CASSSIEQGLGNQPQHF; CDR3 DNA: TGTGCCAGCAGCTCTATAGAGCAGGGACTCGGCAATCAGCCCCAGCATTTT
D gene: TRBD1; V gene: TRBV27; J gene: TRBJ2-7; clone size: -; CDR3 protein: CASSFSTGEYPYEQYF; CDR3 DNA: TGTGCCAGCAGTTTCTCTACAGGGGAGTATCCCTACGAGCAGTACTTC
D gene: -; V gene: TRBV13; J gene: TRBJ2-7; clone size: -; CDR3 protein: CASSLGVSYEQYF; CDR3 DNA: TGTGCCAGCAGCTTGGGGGTTAGCTACGAGCAGTACTTC
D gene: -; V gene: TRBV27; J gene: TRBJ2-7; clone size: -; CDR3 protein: CASSPGTSNEQYF; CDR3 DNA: TGTGCCAGCAGTCCCGGGACGAGCAACGAGCAGTACTTC
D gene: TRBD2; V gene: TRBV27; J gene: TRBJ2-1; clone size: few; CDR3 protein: CASNSLHSGSSYNEQFF; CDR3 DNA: TGTGCCAGCAATTCTCTCCATAGCGGGAGTTCCTACAATGAGCAGTTCTTC
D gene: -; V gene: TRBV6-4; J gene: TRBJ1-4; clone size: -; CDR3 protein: CASGPRGTREKLFF; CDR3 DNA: TGTGCCAGCGGACCGAGGGGGACGCGAGAAAAACTGTTTTTT
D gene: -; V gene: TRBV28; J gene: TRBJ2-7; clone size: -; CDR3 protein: CASSFWVGTYEQYF; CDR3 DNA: TGTGCCAGCAGTTTCTGGGTCGGGACCTACGAGCAGTACTTC
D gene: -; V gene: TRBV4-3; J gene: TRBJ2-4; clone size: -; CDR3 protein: CASSQGLAKNIQYF; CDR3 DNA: TGCGCCAGCAGCCAAGGGTTAGCCAAAAACATTCAGTACTTC
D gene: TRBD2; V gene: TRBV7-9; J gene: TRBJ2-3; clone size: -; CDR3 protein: CASSPAGVGLGDTQYF; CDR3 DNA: TGTGCCAGCAGCCCGGCAGGGGTGGGACTAGGCGATACGCAGTATTTT
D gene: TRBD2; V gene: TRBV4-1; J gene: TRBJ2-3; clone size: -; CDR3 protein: CASSQVPRRTSGRADTQYF; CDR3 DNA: TGCGCCAGCAGCCAAGTCCCTCGAAGGACTAGCGGGAGGGCAGATACGCAGTATTTT
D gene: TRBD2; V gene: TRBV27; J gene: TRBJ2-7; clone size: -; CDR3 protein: CASSVGLANSYEQYF; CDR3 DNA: TGTGCCAGCAGCGTTGGACTAGCGAACTCCTACGAGCAGTACTTC
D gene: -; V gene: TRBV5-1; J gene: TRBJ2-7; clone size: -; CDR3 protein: CASSLVSSVGTVYEQYF; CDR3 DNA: TGCGCCAGCAGCTTGGTGTCCTCCGTGGGCACCGTGTACGAGCAGTACTTC
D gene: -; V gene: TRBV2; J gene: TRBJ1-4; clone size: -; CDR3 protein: CATYGGPNEKLFF; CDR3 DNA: TGTGCCACCTACGGGGGACCCAATGAAAAACTGTTTTTT
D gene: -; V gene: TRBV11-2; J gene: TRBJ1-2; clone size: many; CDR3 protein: CASSSYRVDLPNYGYTF; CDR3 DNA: TGTGCCAGCAGCTCCTACAGGGTAGATCTCCCTAACTATGGCTACACCTTC
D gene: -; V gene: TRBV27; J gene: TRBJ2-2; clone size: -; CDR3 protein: CASSLVQGRTGELFF; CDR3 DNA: TGTGCCAGCAGTTTAGTACAGGGACGGACCGGGGAGCTGTTTTTT
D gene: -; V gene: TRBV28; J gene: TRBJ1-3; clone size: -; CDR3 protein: CASSRLTEGSGNTIYF; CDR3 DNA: TGTGCCAGCAGTAGATTGACCGAGGGCTCTGGAAACACCATATATTTT